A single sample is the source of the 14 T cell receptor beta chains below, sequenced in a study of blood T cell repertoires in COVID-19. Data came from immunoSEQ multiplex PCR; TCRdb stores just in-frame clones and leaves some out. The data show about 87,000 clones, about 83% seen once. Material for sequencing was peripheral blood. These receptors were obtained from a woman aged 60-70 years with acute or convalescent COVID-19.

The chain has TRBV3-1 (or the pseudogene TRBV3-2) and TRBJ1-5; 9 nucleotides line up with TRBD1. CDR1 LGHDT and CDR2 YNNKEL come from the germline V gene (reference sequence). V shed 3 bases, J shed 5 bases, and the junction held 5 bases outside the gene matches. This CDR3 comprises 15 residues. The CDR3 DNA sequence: TGTGCCAGCAGCCAGAATTACAGGGGGCATCAGCCCCAGCATTTT. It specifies CASSQNYRGHQPQHF.

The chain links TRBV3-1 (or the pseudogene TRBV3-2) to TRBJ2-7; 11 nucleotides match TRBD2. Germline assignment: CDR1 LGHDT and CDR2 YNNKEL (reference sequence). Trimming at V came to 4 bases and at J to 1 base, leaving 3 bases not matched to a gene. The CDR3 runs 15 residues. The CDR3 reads CASSLLAGGSYEQYF. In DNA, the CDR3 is TGTGCCAGCAGCCTATTAGCGGGAGGGTCCTACGAGCAGTACTTC.

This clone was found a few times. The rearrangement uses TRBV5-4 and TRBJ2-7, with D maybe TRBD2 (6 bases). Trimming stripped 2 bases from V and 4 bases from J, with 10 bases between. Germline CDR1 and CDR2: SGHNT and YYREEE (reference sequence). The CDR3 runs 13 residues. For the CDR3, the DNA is TGTGCCAGCAGCTTTTGGGGGGAATACGAGCAGTACTTC. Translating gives CASSFWGEYEQYF.

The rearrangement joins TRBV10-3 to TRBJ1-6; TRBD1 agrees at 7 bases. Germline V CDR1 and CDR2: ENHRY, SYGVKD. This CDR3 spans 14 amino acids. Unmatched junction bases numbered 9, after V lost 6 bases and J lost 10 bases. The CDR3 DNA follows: TGTGCCATCAGCTTCGACAGGGTACAATCACCCCTCCACTTT. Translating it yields CAISFDRVQSPLHF.

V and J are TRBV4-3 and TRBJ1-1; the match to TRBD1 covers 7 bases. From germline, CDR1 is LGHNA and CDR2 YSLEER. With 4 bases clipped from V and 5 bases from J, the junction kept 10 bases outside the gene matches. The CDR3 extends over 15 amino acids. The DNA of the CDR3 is TGCGCCAGCAGCCTGAGTTACAGGGGTGGGACTGAAGCTTTCTTT. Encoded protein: CASSLSYRGGTEAFF.

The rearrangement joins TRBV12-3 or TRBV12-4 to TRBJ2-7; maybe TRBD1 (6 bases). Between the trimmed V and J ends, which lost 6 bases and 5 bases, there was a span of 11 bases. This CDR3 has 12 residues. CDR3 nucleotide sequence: TGTGCCAGCAGCGAAAGGGGGAACGAGCAGTACTTC. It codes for CASSERGNEQYF.

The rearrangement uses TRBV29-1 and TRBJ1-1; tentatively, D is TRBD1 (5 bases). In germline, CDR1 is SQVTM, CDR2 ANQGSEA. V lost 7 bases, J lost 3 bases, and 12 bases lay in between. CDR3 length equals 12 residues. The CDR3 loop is CSEKGPYTEAFF. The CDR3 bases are TGCAGCGAAAAGGGGCCGTACACTGAAGCTTTCTTT.

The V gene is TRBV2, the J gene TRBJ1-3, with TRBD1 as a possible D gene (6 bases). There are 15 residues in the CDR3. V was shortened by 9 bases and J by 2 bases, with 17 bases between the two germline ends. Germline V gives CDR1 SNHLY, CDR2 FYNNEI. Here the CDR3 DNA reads TGTGCCAGTTGGGACGGAAGACAGGCTGGAAACACCATATATTTT. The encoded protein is CASWDGRQAGNTIYF. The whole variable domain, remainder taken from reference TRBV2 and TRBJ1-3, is EPEVTQTPSHQVTQMGQEVILRCVPISNHLYFYWYRQILGQKVEFLVSFYNNEISEKSEIFDDQFSVERPDGSNFTLKIRSTKLEDSAMYFCASWDGRQAGNTIYFGEGSWLTVV.

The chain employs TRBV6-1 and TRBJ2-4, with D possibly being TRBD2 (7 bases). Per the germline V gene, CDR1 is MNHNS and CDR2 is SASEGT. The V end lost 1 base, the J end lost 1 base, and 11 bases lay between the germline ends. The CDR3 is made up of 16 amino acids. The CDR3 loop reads CASSEVAGAAKNIQYF. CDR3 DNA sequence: TGTGCCAGCAGTGAAGTTGCGGGGGCGGCCAAAAACATTCAGTACTTC.

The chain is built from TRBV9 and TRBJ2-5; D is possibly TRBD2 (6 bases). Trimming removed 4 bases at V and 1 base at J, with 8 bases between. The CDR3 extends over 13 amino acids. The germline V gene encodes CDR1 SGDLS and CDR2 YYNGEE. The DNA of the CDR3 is TGTGCCAGCAGCCTACTAGCCCAAGAGACCCAGTACTTC. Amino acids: CASSLLAQETQYF.

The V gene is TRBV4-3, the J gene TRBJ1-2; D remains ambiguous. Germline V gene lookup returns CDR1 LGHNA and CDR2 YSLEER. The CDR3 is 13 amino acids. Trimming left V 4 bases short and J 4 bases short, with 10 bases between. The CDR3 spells CASSLDRVYGYTF. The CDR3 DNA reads TGCGCCAGCAGCCTAGACCGCGTCTATGGCTACACCTTC.

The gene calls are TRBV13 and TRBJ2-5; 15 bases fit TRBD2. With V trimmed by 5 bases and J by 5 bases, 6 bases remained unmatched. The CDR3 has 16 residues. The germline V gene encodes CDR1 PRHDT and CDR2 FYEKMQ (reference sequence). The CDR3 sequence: CASSRTSGGAVETQYF. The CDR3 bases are TGTGCCAGCAGCAGGACTAGCGGGGGGGCAGTGGAGACCCAGTACTTC.

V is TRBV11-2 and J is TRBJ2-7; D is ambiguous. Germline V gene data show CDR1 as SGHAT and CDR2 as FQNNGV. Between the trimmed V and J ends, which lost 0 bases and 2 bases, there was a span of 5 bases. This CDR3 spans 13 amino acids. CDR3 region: CASSLELPYEQYF. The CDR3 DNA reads TGTGCCAGCAGCTTAGAACTCCCCTACGAGCAGTACTTC.

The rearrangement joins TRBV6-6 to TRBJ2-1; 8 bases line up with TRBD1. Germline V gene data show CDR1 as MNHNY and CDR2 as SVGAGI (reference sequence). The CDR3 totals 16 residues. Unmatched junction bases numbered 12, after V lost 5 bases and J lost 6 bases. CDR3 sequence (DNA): TGTGCCAGCAGTCACAACGTTGGGACAGGCGGCAATGAGCAGTTCTTC. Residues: CASSHNVGTGGNEQFF.